This T cell receptor (beta chain) came from a study of blood T cell repertoires in COVID-19. Study context: Spain, Italy and the United States supplied samples that represented acute and convalescent COVID-19.

This clone appeared a few times. Germline V gene sequence: CDR1 GTSNPN, CDR2 SVGIG (reference sequence). The V gene lost 3 bases and the J gene lost 7 bases, with 13 bases spanning the gap. CDR3 length: 13 residues. Authors' data handling: Using reference gene primer amplification, nucleated cell counts were estimated. Sequencing used immunoSEQ multiplex PCR; TCRdb keeps in-frame clones, though not all of them. V, J and clone size reflect that table, while D and trimming were determined from the DNA. The sample has around 130,000 clones; 80% to 90% are singletons. Sequencing was carried out using peripheral blood. The origin of this receptor is a woman of 80 years or more with acute or convalescent COVID-19. V and J are TRBV30 and TRBJ2-1; no reliable D call. The CDR3 loop is CAWSPGLTNEQFF. CDR3 DNA sequence: TGTGCCTGGAGCCCTGGGCTAACTAATGAGCAGTTCTTC.